Following are 20 T cell receptor beta chains from one sample sequenced in a study of post-analysis software for immune sequencing data. Whole-study findings and limits: Controls showed lower frequencies than patients for 4 or 5 TRBV segments, and TRBV5-6, TRBV5-1 and TRBV20-1 were among these.

Their target antigens are unknown. Prepared libraries of TCR beta cDNA carried unique molecular identifiers. Via MiXCR, TCRdb re-called the PCR reads, giving one row per CDR3 protein. This table holds about 810,000 distinct CDR3 sequences, under 70% found once. The sequenced sample was blood. All receptors derive from a girl aged 10 to 17 with multiple sclerosis.

Notes on this clonotype: The junction differs from germline at one of its ends, possibly a read error. The J gene is TRBJ2-7, the V gene TRBV28; D is possibly TRBD2 (5 bases). From germline, CDR1 is MDHEN and CDR2 SYDVKM. The CDR3 is made up of 16 amino acids. As DNA, the CDR3 is TGTGCCATCAGTTTCACTATAGTGGGCGGGTCCTACGAGCAGTACTTC. Translated, it gives CAISFTIVGGSYEQYF.

The DNA for the CDR3 is TGCAGTGCTAGAGACCCAGGGACCTCGGGGAACTATGGCTACACCTTC. Protein product: CSARDPGTSGNYGYTF. This chain uses TRBV20-1 with TRBJ1-2, with a weak D call TRBD1 (5 bases). With 0 bases removed from V and 2 bases from J, the gap between germline ends came to 16 bases. The CDR3 loop spans 16 amino acids. Germline lookup yields CDR1 DFQATT and CDR2 SNEGSKA (reference sequence).

The chain uses TRBV11-2 and TRBJ2-1, with D possibly TRBD2 on 7 matching bases. The length of the CDR3 is 15 residues. V was cut by 5 bases and J by 3 bases, with 14 bases left in between. The V gene's germline CDR1 is SGHAT and CDR2 FQNNGV. CDR3 sequence reads: CASSPRGALYNEQFF. In nucleotides, the CDR3 is TGTGCCAGCAGCCCCCGGGGGGCCCTCTACAATGAGCAGTTCTTC.

This chain connects TRBV10-3 to TRBJ2-1; 9 bases are shared with TRBD1. The J segment lost 3 bases and the V segment lost 0 bases, leaving 3 bases of the junction unmatched. There are 16 residues in the CDR3. Germline V CDR1 and CDR2: ENHRY, SYGVKD. CDR3 protein: CAISESTGGYYNEQFF. Written as DNA, the CDR3 is TGTGCCATCAGTGAGTCAACAGGGGGCTACTACAATGAGCAGTTCTTC.

This clonotype was seen only a few times. The gene calls are TRBV12-3 or TRBV12-4 and TRBJ2-7, with a possible D match to TRBD1 (7 bases). The CDR3 contains 15 residues. V dropped 4 bases and J dropped 6 bases, with 19 bases sitting between them. As DNA, the CDR3 is TGTGCCAGCAGTTCACCCTGGAGGGGGCTTCTCGAGCAGTACTTC. It codes for CASSSPWRGLLEQYF.

A few counts support this clonotype. V and J are TRBV20-1 and TRBJ1-5; D is possibly TRBD1 (5 bases). Germline V lookup: CDR1 DFQATT, CDR2 SNEGSKA (reference sequence). The CDR3 covers 14 residues. V lost 1 base and J lost 3, with 10 bases in between. CDR3 sequence reads: CSARAAGTNQPQHF. DNA of the CDR3: TGCAGTGCTAGAGCGGCAGGGACCAATCAGCCCCAGCATTTT.

The genes are TRBV6-5 and TRBJ2-7; 7 nucleotides agree with TRBD2. The CDR3 sequence is 14 residues long. V gave up 2 bases and J gave up 2 bases; unmatched junction bases: 3. The germline V gene encodes CDR1 MNHEY and CDR2 SVGAGI. The CDR3 coding sequence is TGTGCCAGCAGTTACCGACTAGCAGCCTACGAGCAGTACTTC. It yields the protein CASSYRLAAYEQYF.

The chain combines TRBV10-3 with TRBJ2-3; possible D gene TRBD1, 5 bases. Looked up from germline, CDR1 is ENHRY and CDR2 is SYGVKD. The CDR3 consists of 14 residues. Trimming removed 6 bases at V and 4 bases at J, with 14 bases between. The CDR3 nucleotides are TGTGCCATCAGGGACACTGGAACAGCAGATACGCAGTATTTT. Its translation is CAIRDTGTADTQYF.

In this sample, this clonotype turned up a few times. The gene calls are TRBV10-3 and TRBJ2-4, with a weak D call TRBD2 (5 bases). The CDR3 is made up of 9 amino acids. Trimming took 8 bases from V and 13 from J, leaving 9 bases between them. Germline V lookup: CDR1 ENHRY, CDR2 SYGVKD. The CDR3, as DNA: TGTGCCATCGGGTGGGAGCAGTACTTC. This codes for CAIGWEQYF.

The CDR3 sequence is CASSYTDRGQPSYEQYF. CDR3 in DNA: TGTGCCAGCAGTTACACGGACAGGGGGCAACCATCCTACGAGCAGTACTTC. J is TRBJ2-7 and V is TRBV6-6; 11 nucleotides line up with TRBD1. The germline CDR1 and CDR2 sequences are MNHNY and SVGAGI (reference sequence). V gave up 2 bases and J gave up 1 base; unmatched junction bases: 7. There are 17 residues in the CDR3.

V usage is TRBV19 and J usage is TRBJ2-6; 7 bases fit TRBD1. In germline, CDR1 is LNHDA, CDR2 SQIVND (reference sequence). This CDR3 comprises 13 residues. V shed 10 bases and J 4 bases; nucleotides not matched to a gene: 4. The CDR3 coding sequence is TGTGCCACCGCGACAGGGGGGGCCAACGTCCTGACTTTC. It is translated as CATATGGANVLTF.

This chain connects TRBV7-2 to TRBJ2-3; the D gene is possibly TRBD1 (7 bases). Germline CDR1 is SGHTA and CDR2 is FQGNSA. V lost 5 bases and J 14 bases, leaving 20 bases between the germline ends. The CDR3 is 13 residues long. This CDR3 is CASSPLEGAVRYF. For the CDR3, the DNA is TGTGCCAGCAGCCCGTTGGAGGGGGCCGTAAGGTATTTT.

The rearrangement uses TRBV20-1 and TRBJ2-1, with TRBD2 matching 9 bases. This CDR3 contains 16 residues. Germline loops: CDR1 DFQATT, CDR2 SNEGSKA (reference sequence). V shed 6 bases and J 0 bases; nucleotides not matched to a gene: 9. As DNA, the CDR3 is TGCAGTGCGCCCGCGGGAGGGACTAGCTCCTACAATGAGCAGTTCTTC. Protein sequence: CSAPAGGTSSYNEQFF.

The gene calls are TRBV7-2 and TRBJ2-3, with D unclear. Germline CDR1 is SGHTA and CDR2 is FQGNSA. This CDR3 has 15 residues. Trimming took 5 bases from V and 7 from J, leaving 19 bases between them. The DNA of the CDR3 is TGTGCCAGCAGCCTAGAGCTCCCCTGGCGGAATACGCAGTATTTT. It yields the protein CASSLELPWRNTQYF.

The chain links TRBV20-1 to TRBJ2-3, with 9 bases aligning to TRBD2. The CDR3 runs to 14 residues. The V and J ends lost 6 bases and 6 bases, in that order; junction bases with no gene match: 10. Germline V CDR1 and CDR2: DFQATT, SNEGSKA (reference sequence). CDR3 DNA sequence: TGCAGTGCCCACTGGCGGGGGGGCGACGATACGCAGTATTTT. It yields the protein CSAHWRGGDDTQYF.

The chain joins TRBV20-1 to TRBJ2-1, with 8 bases fitting TRBD2. This CDR3 spans 15 amino acids. Germline CDR1 is DFQATT and CDR2 is SNEGSKA (reference sequence). With V trimmed by 6 bases and J by 3 bases, 10 bases remained unmatched. The CDR3 DNA sequence: TGCAGTGCGGGAACGTACAGCGGGGGCTACAATGAGCAGTTCTTC. Translated: CSAGTYSGGYNEQFF.

V usage is TRBV12-3 or TRBV12-4 and J usage is TRBJ2-5; 14 bases map to TRBD2. V dropped 7 bases and J dropped 2; count of bases not matched to a gene: 3. The CDR3 runs 15 residues. CDR3: CASTRLAGGQETQYF. The DNA for the CDR3 is TGTGCCAGCACCCGACTAGCGGGGGGGCAAGAGACCCAGTACTTC.

This sequence joins TRBV29-1 and TRBJ2-1; D possibly corresponds to TRBD1 (6 bases). Per the germline V gene, CDR1 is SQVTM and CDR2 is ANQGSEA. The CDR3 length is 13 residues. V was cut by 3 bases and J by 10 bases, with 16 bases left in between. CDR3 nucleotides: TGCAGCGTTGAGTTTCACACAGGGTCCGAGCAGTTCTTC. It yields the protein CSVEFHTGSEQFF.

The genes are TRBV20-1 and TRBJ2-3; the D gene could be TRBD1 or TRBD2 (5 bases each). V was clipped by 4 bases and J by 5 bases, with 13 bases between them. Germline V gene data show CDR1 as DFQATT and CDR2 as SNEGSKA (reference sequence). This CDR3 contains 13 residues. CDR3 nucleotide sequence: TGCAGTGCTAAGGGACCAGCGGTAGATACGCAGTATTTT. Translating gives CSAKGPAVDTQYF.

The chain links TRBV20-1 to TRBJ2-7; no firm D call. V was cut by 8 bases and J by 2 bases, with 10 bases left in between. The CDR3 has 11 amino acids. Germline V lookup: CDR1 DFQATT, CDR2 SNEGSKA (reference sequence). CDR3 coding DNA: TGCAGTACCCGAATCACCTACGAGCAGTACTTC. Residues: CSTRITYEQYF.